The present entry profiles one T cell receptor (beta chain) with its context. The authors' processing: Nucleated cell counts were estimated from reference gene primer amplification. Sequenced by immunoSEQ multiplex PCR; TCRdb stores in-frame clones only, minus some. The DNA was the basis for D and trimming; V, J and clone size are from that table. This table holds a few hundred thousand clones, about 92% found once. This specimen comes from a study of blood T cell repertoires in COVID-19. The specimen sequenced was PBMCs or T cells enriched from blood (not recorded which). This TCR was recovered from a young man who had recovered from COVID-19.

The CDR3 DNA reads TGTGCCAGCAGTGAAAGGACAGAAACTGGAAACACCATATATTTT. It translates to CASSERTETGNTIYF. The chain is built from TRBV2 and TRBJ1-3; maybe TRBD1 (6 bases). The CDR3 totals 15 residues. V lost 2 bases to trimming and J lost 2 bases, with 10 bases between them. Germline assignment: CDR1 SNHLY and CDR2 FYNNEI.